This entry is about one T cell receptor beta chain. This specimen comes from a study of blood T cell repertoires in COVID-19. Study at large: PBMCs, B-cell-depleted T cells, or T cells provided the cDNA or gDNA that made up the material.

The V gene's germline CDR1 is KGHSH and CDR2 LQKENI. V gave up 0 bases and J gave up 3 bases; unmatched junction bases: 5. The CDR3 spans 17 residues. Original processing notes: Quantification of nucleated cells was approximated via reference gene primer amplification. The repertoire was sequenced with immunoSEQ multiplex PCR; TCRdb's copy has only in-frame clones and lacks some. The V and J calls and clone size are taken from that table; D and trimming were inferred from the DNA. This table holds about 82,000 clones, approximately 86% found once. Sequenced material: peripheral blood. The clonotype comes from a man older than 75 with active or convalescent COVID-19. V and J are TRBV18 and TRBJ2-3; TRBD2 matches at 11 bases. CDR3 sequence (DNA): TGTGCCAGCTCACCACCGAGTAGCGGGGGGGTAACAGATACGCAGTATTTT. Protein product: CASSPPSSGGVTDTQYF.